Detailed here is one T cell receptor (beta chain). Next came a second PCR, run for about 6 to 12 cycles, which used a sample-barcoded 5' primer along with a J-beta primer mix. One entry per CDR3 protein results from TCRdb running MiXCR on the 5' RACE reads. Here the sample spans about 1.5 million distinct CDR3 sequences, around 40% being singletons. This specimen comes from a study of blood T cells in healthy people across ages. This CDR3 comprises 14 residues. The ends were cut back, 0 bases at V and 6 bases at J, with 12 bases in the middle. From germline, CDR1 is SGDLS and CDR2 YYNGEE. What was sequenced was blood. The chain is built from TRBV9 and TRBJ2-5; D is perhaps TRBD1 or TRBD2 (6 bases each). The clonotype was recovered from a woman under 30 in good health. CDR3 protein: CASSVDTGAKTQYF. The DNA for the CDR3 is TGTGCCAGCAGCGTAGACACGGGGGCAAAGACCCAGTACTTC.